Below, one TCR beta chain is given with its context. The target antigen is unknown. This record belongs to a study of cytomegalovirus exposure and HLA in healthy donors. Whole-study findings and limits: Analyzed later, most CMV-associated TCR beta chains appeared HLA-restricted. In a later analysis, DRB1 alleles had the most associated TCRs; HLA-C alleles the fewest. For presence/absence analyses, sequencing depth was assumed to be roughly uniform across donors.

PCR used 60 Vbeta primers and 13 Jbeta primers. Profiled with immunoSEQ multiplex PCR; TCRdb holds only in-frame clones, not every one. In total, the table holds approximately 82,000 clones. V was cut by 3 bases and J by 4 bases, with 6 bases left in between. This CDR3 contains 11 residues. Germline lookup yields CDR1 GTSNPN and CDR2 SVGIG (reference sequence). V is TRBV30 and J is TRBJ2-5; D is uncertain. The specimen was PBMCs. This clonotype was sampled from a woman aged 60-70 years in good health and CMV-seronegative. The CDR3 spells CAWSPIETQYF. CDR3 nucleotides: TGTGCCTGGAGCCCAATAGAGACCCAGTACTTC. Full variable domain (remainder filled in from reference TRBV30 and TRBJ2-5): SQTIHQWPATLVQPVGSPLSLECTVEGTSNPNLYWYRQAAGRGLQLLFYSVGIGQISSEVPQNLSASRPQDRQFILSSKKLLLSDSGFYLCAWSPIETQYFGPGTRLLVL.